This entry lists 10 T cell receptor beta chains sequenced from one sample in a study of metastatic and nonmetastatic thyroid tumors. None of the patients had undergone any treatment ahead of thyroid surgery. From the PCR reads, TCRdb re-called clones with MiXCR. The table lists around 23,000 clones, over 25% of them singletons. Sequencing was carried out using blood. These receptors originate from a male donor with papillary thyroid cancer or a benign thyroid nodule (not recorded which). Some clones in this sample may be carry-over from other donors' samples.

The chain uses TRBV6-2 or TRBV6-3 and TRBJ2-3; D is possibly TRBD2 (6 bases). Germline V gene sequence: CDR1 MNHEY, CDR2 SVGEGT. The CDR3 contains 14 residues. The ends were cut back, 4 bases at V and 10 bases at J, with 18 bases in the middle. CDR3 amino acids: CASSFGGPTEPQYF. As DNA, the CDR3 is TGTGCCAGCAGTTTCGGAGGGCCAACAGAACCGCAGTATTTT.

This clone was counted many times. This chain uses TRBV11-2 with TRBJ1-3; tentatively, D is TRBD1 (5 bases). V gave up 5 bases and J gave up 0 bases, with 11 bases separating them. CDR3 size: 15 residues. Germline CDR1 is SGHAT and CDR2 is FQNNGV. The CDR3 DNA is TGTGCCAGCAGCAAGGGGCCCTTCTCTGGAAACACCATATATTTT. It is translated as CASSKGPFSGNTIYF.

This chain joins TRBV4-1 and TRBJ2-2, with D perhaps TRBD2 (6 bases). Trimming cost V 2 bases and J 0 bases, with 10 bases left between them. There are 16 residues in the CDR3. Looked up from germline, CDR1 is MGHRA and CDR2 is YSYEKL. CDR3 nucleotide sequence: TGCGCCAGCAGCCAATTCGGCGGGACGAACACCGGGGAGCTGTTTTTT. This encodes CASSQFGGTNTGELFF.

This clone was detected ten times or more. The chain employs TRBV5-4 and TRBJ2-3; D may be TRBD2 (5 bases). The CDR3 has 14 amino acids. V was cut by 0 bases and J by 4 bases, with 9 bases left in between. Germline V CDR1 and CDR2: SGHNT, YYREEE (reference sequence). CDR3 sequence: CASSLVPGADTQYF. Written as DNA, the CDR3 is TGTGCCAGCAGCTTGGTCCCCGGGGCAGATACGCAGTATTTT.

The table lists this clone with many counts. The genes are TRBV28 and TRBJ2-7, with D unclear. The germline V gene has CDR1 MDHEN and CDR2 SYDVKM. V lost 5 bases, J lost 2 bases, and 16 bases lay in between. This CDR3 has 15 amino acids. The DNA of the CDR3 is TGTGCCAGCAGTCCGCCCGGAAGGAAAGCCTACGAGCAGTACTTC. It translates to CASSPPGRKAYEQYF.

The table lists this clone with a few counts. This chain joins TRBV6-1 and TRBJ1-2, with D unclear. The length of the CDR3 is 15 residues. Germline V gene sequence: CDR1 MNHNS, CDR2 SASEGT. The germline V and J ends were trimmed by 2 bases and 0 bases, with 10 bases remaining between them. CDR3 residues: CASSESTVTNYGYTF. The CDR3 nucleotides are TGTGCCAGCAGTGAATCTACAGTTACTAACTATGGCTACACCTTC.

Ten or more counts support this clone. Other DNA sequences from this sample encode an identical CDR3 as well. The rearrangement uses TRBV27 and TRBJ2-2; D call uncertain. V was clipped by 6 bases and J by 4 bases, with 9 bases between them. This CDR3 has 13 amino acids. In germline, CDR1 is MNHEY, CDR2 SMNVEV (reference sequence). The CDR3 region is CASSLLGTGELFF. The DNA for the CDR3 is TGTGCCAGCAGCCTTCTAGGCACCGGGGAGCTGTTTTTT.

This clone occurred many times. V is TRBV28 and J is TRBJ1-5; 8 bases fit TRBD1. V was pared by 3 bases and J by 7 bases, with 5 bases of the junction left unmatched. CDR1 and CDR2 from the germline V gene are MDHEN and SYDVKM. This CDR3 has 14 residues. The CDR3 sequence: CASSLGQVGQPQHF. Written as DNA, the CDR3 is TGTGCCAGCAGTTTGGGACAGGTCGGGCAGCCCCAGCATTTT.

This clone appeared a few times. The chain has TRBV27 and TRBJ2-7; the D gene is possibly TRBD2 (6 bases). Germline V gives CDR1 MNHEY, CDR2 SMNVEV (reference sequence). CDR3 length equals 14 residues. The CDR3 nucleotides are TGTACCACCGGGAGCGGTGGGAGGTCCTACGAGCAGTACTTC. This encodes CTTGSGGRSYEQYF.

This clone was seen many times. The CDR3 protein is CAISEFTSSFGELFF. CDR3 nucleotide sequence: TGTGCCATCAGTGAGTTCACTAGTTCGTTCGGGGAGCTGTTTTTT. The V and J genes are TRBV10-3 and TRBJ2-2; a weak D match, TRBD2 (5 bases). The CDR3 is made up of 15 amino acids. Between the trimmed V and J ends, which lost 1 base and 7 bases, there was a span of 13 bases. Per germline, CDR1 ENHRY and CDR2 SYGVKD.